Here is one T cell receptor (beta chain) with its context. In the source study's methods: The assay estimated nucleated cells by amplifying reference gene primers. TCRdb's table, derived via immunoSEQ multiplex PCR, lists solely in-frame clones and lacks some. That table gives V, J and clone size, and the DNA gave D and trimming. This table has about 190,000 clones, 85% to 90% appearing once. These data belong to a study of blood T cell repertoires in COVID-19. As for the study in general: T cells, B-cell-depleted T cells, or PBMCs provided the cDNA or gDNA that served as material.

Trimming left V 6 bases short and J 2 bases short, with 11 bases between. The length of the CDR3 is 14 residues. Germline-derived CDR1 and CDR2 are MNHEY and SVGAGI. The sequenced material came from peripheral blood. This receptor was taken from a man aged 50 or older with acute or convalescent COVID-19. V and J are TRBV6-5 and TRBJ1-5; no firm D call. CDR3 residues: CASSFGIGNQPQHF. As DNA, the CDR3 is TGTGCCAGCAGCTTCGGGATTGGCAATCAGCCCCAGCATTTT.